The clone carrying this T cell receptor (beta chain) showed up just once. Time point denoted: peripheral blood 6 weeks after treatment start. These data come from a study of PD-L1 blockade in urothelial cancer. This CDR3 has 20 amino acids. V was pared by 4 bases and J by 0 bases, with 16 bases of the junction left unmatched. Germline V lookup: CDR1 SGHRS, CDR2 YFSETQ. Clones were sequenced by immunoSEQ multiplex PCR, and TCRdb holds only the in-frame ones, with some missing. The sample has 20,000 to 25,000 clones; around nine tenths are singletons. The sample in question was PBMCs, obtained around atezolizumab (anti-PD-L1) treatment. The receptor's source is a woman in her sixties or seventies with urothelial cancer. The rearrangement joins TRBV5-1 to TRBJ2-7; 13 bases map to TRBD2. CDR3 nucleotides: TGCGCCAGCAGCCTACCCCCTGGACTAGCGGGAGCCCCTAGCTCCTACGAGCAGTACTTC. This encodes CASSLPPGLAGAPSSYEQYF.